This T cell receptor (beta chain) derives from a study of shared clonotypes between healthy human individuals (dated by TCRdb to about 2020). Notes on the research overall: The cohort included three men and a couple of women between 18 and 49 years of age. To increase sequencing depth and limit assay-specific biases, TCR repertoire library preparation and sequencing were carried out by different laboratories using diverse techniques. To estimate repertoire size and how much clonotype sharing occurs between individuals, the study deeply sequenced the blood TCR repertoires of several healthy adults. Between about 0.8 and 8.9 billion PBMCs per donor were obtained by leukapheresis. The paper as a whole reports these results and caveats: Sampling was restricted to blood, and TCR repertoires in tissue are likely to differ from TCR repertoires in blood. Because the study included a small number of donors, the genetic and exposure-history diversity represented was limited. Pairwise subsampling led to the expectation that sequencing depth would affect the degree of clonotype sharing among donors.

Healthy HIV-negative adults with no recently reported acute infections or vaccinations were included as donors. Only Caucasian adults living in Nashville, Tennessee, USA were represented among the donors. In the unsorted samples, 85 million to 100 million PBMCs were counted, and genomic DNA was extracted using the QIAamp DNA Blood Mini kit. Blood was collected by leukapheresis, and PBMCs were isolated by Ficoll-Histopaque density gradient centrifugation and then cryopreserved in liquid nitrogen vapor phase. This clone appeared a single time. It lacks a known antigen. Per-nucleotide qualities are absent, and no much larger clonotype sits a single base away. From a lookup of the germline V gene, CDR1 and CDR2 are SNHLY and FYNNEI. The CDR3 runs 14 amino acids, cysteine and phenylalanine included. Left in the record is the CDR3 DNA by itself, 42 bases read in frame from the first base. V loses 6 bases at its end and J loses 6 bases; junction bases beyond the gene matches: 4.

Using the deep immunoSEQ assay, multiplex PCR amplified TCR CDR3 regions from genomic DNA. Extracted genomic DNA from each cell subset was distributed evenly across all wells of several immunoSEQ 96-well plates, and each plate was treated as a replicate. For unsorted PBMC, around 310 ng of genomic DNA, equivalent to approximately 28,000 T cell genomes, went into each replicate PCR. Genomic DNA from unsorted PBMC was sequenced over ten immunoSEQ deep assay plates. The purified libraries were quantified using a Qubit 3.0 fluorometer, sized with a Bioanalyzer 2100, and then quantified again using the KAPA Library Quantification kit. Every immunoSEQ 96-well plate was sequenced on a separate single-read 150-cycle Illumina NextSeq 550 flow cell. Concerning the study's data processing: Because the immunoSEQ output held only junctional sequences and lacked quality scores, the filtering could not match the filtering applied to full-length reads. To assign V/J genes and CDR3, sequences were annotated against IMGT germline references using PyIR, a Python wrapper for IgBLAST v1.9. Any read was removed if the V/J assignment was weak (E-value above 1e-6), the CDR3 was missing, or the read contained stop codons, out-of-frame junctions, or ambiguous translated residues. A V3J clonotype was defined by an identical inferred V gene, J gene, and CDR3 amino acid sequence. The percentage overlap between two repertoires was calculated by dividing the number of shared unique clonotypes by the size of the smaller repertoire. Repertoire richness was assessed with RTK rarefaction, the Chao1 estimator, and Recon v2.1 estimates of unobserved clonotypes. Not all clones reach the TCRdb copy of this immuneACCESS table, which keeps in-frame sequences only. Checked studies attribute under half of the gap to unresolved V genes and leave the rest unexplained. From that table come the V and J calls and clone size; the DNA was used to work out D and trimming. The sample includes about 450,000 clones, with roughly 83% observed a single time. In total, the top ten clones hold roughly an eighth of the sample.

The TCR was taken from a woman aged 40 to 50 in good health. Some clones in this sample may be carry-over from other donors' samples. The rearranged chain carries TRBV2 and TRBJ2-1, and 11 bases in between align with TRBD2. Sequenced input: PBMCs. The DNA sequence is TGTGCCAGCAGGCGACTAGCGGGAACCAATGAGCAGTTCTTC. This sequence encodes CASRRLAGTNEQFF.